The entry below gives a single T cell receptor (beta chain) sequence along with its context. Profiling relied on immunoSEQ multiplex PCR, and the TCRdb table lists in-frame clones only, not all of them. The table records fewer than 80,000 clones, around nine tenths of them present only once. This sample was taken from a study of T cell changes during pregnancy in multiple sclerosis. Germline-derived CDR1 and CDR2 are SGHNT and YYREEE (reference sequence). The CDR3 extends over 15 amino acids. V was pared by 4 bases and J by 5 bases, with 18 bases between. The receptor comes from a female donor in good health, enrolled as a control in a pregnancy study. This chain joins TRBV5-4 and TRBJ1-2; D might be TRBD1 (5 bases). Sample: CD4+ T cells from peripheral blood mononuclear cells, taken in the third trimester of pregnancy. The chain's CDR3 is CASSTYSQGIYGYTF. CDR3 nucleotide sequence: TGTGCCAGCAGCACGTATTCTCAGGGTATTTATGGCTACACCTTC.